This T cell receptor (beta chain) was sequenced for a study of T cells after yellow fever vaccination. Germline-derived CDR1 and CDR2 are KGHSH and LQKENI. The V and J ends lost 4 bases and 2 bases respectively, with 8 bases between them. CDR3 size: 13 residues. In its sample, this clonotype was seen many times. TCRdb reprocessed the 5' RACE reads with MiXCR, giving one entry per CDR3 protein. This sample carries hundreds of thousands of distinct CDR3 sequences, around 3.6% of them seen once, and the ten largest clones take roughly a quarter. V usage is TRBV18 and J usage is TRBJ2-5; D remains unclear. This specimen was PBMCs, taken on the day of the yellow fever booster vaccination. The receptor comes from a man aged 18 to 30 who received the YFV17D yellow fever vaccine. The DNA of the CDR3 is TGTGCCAGCTCACTAACTATTCAAGAGACCCAGTACTTC. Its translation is CASSLTIQETQYF.